Shown below are 5 T cell receptor beta chains from a single sample sequenced in a study of long-term antiretroviral therapy in people with HIV. Sequencing used immunoSEQ v3.0 at survey level. Data came from immunoSEQ multiplex PCR; TCRdb stores just in-frame clones and leaves some out. The table includes about 11,000 clones, roughly 80% detected once. This sample comprised unsorted PBMCs, obtained 1.2 years after starting antiretroviral therapy. These receptors originate from a man in his forties with HIV.

The chain links TRBV28 to TRBJ2-3; D is unresolved. Trimming cost V 6 bases and J 1 base, with 17 bases left between them. The germline V gene encodes CDR1 MDHEN and CDR2 SYDVKM. The CDR3 is 16 amino acids. This CDR3 reads CASSKTVGIGTDTQYF. In DNA, the CDR3 is TGTGCCAGCAGCAAGACCGTGGGTATCGGCACAGATACGCAGTATTTT.

V is TRBV23-1 and J is TRBJ2-7, with a weak D call TRBD2 (5 bases). TRBV23-1 counts as an open reading frame of uncertain function. Trimming removed 6 bases from V and 3 bases from J, with 18 bases in between. The CDR3 has 15 amino acids. This CDR3 is CASSPATNRVYEQYF. For the CDR3, the DNA is TGCGCCAGCAGCCCAGCGACTAACCGGGTCTACGAGCAGTACTTC.

This clone was picked up a small number of times. The gene calls are TRBV10-1 and TRBJ1-5; no reliable D call. Trimming removed 8 bases from V and 2 bases from J, with 16 bases in between. The CDR3 runs to 15 residues. The germline V gene encodes CDR1 WNHNN and CDR2 SYGVQD (reference sequence). The CDR3 is CASHRREVGNQPQHF. CDR3 nucleotide sequence: TGCGCCAGCCACAGACGGGAGGTAGGCAATCAGCCCCAGCATTTT.

The V call is TRBV5-4, the J call TRBJ2-2; no definite D call. The V gene lost 2 bases and the J gene lost 4 bases, with 3 bases spanning the gap. This CDR3 region has 12 residues. Germline V gene lookup returns CDR1 SGHNT and CDR2 YYREEE (reference sequence). The CDR3 protein is CASSFGTGELFF. The CDR3 bases are TGTGCCAGCAGCTTCGGCACCGGGGAGCTGTTTTTT.

This rearrangement joins TRBV9 to TRBJ2-5; 10 bases align to TRBD1. The germline V gene has CDR1 SGDLS and CDR2 YYNGEE. With V trimmed by 4 bases and J by 4 bases, 7 bases remained unmatched. The CDR3 totals 15 residues. The CDR3 loop is CASSPDRGRGETQYF. The CDR3 DNA follows: TGTGCCAGCAGCCCAGACAGGGGGCGCGGAGAGACCCAGTACTTC.